The rows below give T cell receptor beta chains drawn from one sample of a study of tumor-infiltrating lymphocytes in localized non-small cell lung cancer. Produced via immunoSEQ multiplex PCR; TCRdb's table is partial and in-frame only. The sample records around 9,800 clones, 70% to 80% being singletons. The sample comprised lung tumor tissue. These receptors came from a human donor with non-small cell lung cancer. The CDR3 runs from the conserved cysteine through the conserved F or W. D genes are given only for firm matches. Clone size appears in some rows only: once, few, many, or a class for an expanded clone.

j_gene: TRBJ1-4
d_gene: .
abundance: .
v_gene: TRBV4-2
CDR3aa: CASSQGGTGEKLFF
CDR3nt: TGTGCCAGCAGCCAAGGGGGGACCGGGGAAAAACTGTTTTTT

j_gene: TRBJ1-4
d_gene: .
abundance: .
v_gene: TRBV2
CDR3aa: CASRAQLDEKLFF
CDR3nt: TGTGCCAGCAGGGCTCAACTGGATGAAAAACTGTTTTTT

j_gene: TRBJ2-5
d_gene: .
abundance: .
v_gene: TRBV5-1
CDR3aa: CASSLGPFEETQYF
CDR3nt: TGCGCCAGCAGCTTGGGACCGTTCGAAGAGACCCAGTACTTC

j_gene: TRBJ1-2
d_gene: .
abundance: .
v_gene: TRBV4-2
CDR3aa: CASSQDRTPRGYTF
CDR3nt: TGTGCCAGCAGCCAAGACCGGACCCCAAGGGGCTACACCTTC

j_gene: TRBJ1-3
d_gene: TRBD1
abundance: .
v_gene: TRBV19
CDR3aa: CASATGLSGNTIYF
CDR3nt: TGTGCCAGTGCGACAGGGCTCTCTGGAAACACCATATATTTT

j_gene: TRBJ2-1
d_gene: TRBD2
abundance: .
v_gene: TRBV15
CDR3aa: CATSTKLAGKYNEQFF
CDR3nt: TGTGCCACCAGCACTAAGCTAGCGGGGAAATACAATGAGCAGTTCTTC

j_gene: TRBJ2-1
d_gene: .
abundance: .
v_gene: TRBV7-9
CDR3aa: CASKKGVGYYNEQFF
CDR3nt: TGTGCCAGCAAGAAGGGGGTGGGATACTACAATGAGCAGTTCTTC

j_gene: TRBJ2-3
d_gene: TRBD1
abundance: .
v_gene: TRBV7-2
CDR3aa: CASSLGTGGGTDTQYF
CDR3nt: TGTGCCAGCAGCTTAGGAACAGGGGGCGGCACAGATACGCAGTATTTT

j_gene: TRBJ2-7
d_gene: .
abundance: once
v_gene: TRBV15
CDR3aa: CATSRVGGGYEQYF
CDR3nt: TGTGCCACCAGCAGAGTTGGGGGCGGGTACGAGCAGTACTTC

j_gene: TRBJ1-3
d_gene: TRBD1
abundance: .
v_gene: TRBV25-1
CDR3aa: CASSNQGAGNTIYF
CDR3nt: TGTGCCAGCAGTAACCAGGGGGCGGGAAACACCATATATTTT

j_gene: TRBJ1-1
d_gene: .
abundance: once
v_gene: TRBV6-5
CDR3aa: CASSYAGKNTEAFF
CDR3nt: TGTGCCAGCAGTTACGCCGGGAAGAACACTGAAGCTTTCTTT

j_gene: TRBJ1-5
d_gene: TRBD1
abundance: .
v_gene: TRBV19
CDR3aa: CASSSGQGDQPQHF
CDR3nt: TGTGCCAGTAGTAGTGGACAGGGGGATCAGCCCCAGCATTTT

j_gene: TRBJ2-6
d_gene: .
abundance: .
v_gene: TRBV7-8
CDR3aa: CASSTSGNRHSGANVLTF
CDR3nt: TGTGCCAGCAGCACGTCAGGCAACAGGCACTCTGGGGCCAACGTCCTGACTTTC

j_gene: TRBJ1-1
d_gene: .
abundance: .
v_gene: TRBV30
CDR3aa: CAWSATPGTEAFF
CDR3nt: TGTGCCTGGAGTGCTACCCCCGGCACTGAAGCTTTCTTT

j_gene: TRBJ1-2
d_gene: TRBD1
abundance: few
v_gene: TRBV5-6
CDR3aa: CASSFPTPKGQVLYGYTF
CDR3nt: TGTGCCAGCAGCTTCCCGACCCCTAAAGGACAGGTCCTATATGGCTACACCTTC

j_gene: TRBJ1-2
d_gene: .
abundance: .
v_gene: TRBV28
CDR3aa: CASHPGYYGYTF
CDR3nt: TGTGCCAGCCACCCAGGGTACTATGGCTACACCTTC

j_gene: TRBJ2-5
d_gene: .
abundance: .
v_gene: TRBV29-1
CDR3aa: CSVEAGETQYF
CDR3nt: TGCAGCGTTGAGGCCGGAGAGACCCAGTACTTC

j_gene: TRBJ2-7
d_gene: .
abundance: .
v_gene: TRBV21-1
CDR3aa: CASSKETGYEQYF
CDR3nt: TGTGCCAGCAGCAAAGAGACAGGGTACGAGCAGTACTTC

j_gene: TRBJ2-7
d_gene: .
abundance: .
v_gene: TRBV5-8
CDR3aa: CASSLAGTITYEQYF
CDR3nt: TGTGCCAGCAGCTTGGCCGGGACAATCACCTACGAGCAGTACTTC

j_gene: TRBJ2-7
d_gene: TRBD1
abundance: .
v_gene: TRBV7-6
CDR3aa: CASSFSQGYEQYF
CDR3nt: TGTGCCAGCAGCTTTTCACAGGGGTACGAGCAGTACTTC

j_gene: TRBJ2-3
d_gene: .
abundance: .
v_gene: TRBV18
CDR3aa: CASSPETRRAANTQYF
CDR3nt: TGTGCCAGCTCACCAGAAACGCGGCGGGCCGCCAATACGCAGTATTTT

j_gene: TRBJ1-3
d_gene: .
abundance: .
v_gene: TRBV5-1
CDR3aa: CASSLAVGGNTIYF
CDR3nt: TGCGCCAGCAGCTTGGCTGTGGGGGGAAACACCATATATTTT

j_gene: TRBJ2-2
d_gene: TRBD1
abundance: few
v_gene: TRBV29-1
CDR3aa: CSVEGEPRGRGNTGELFF
CDR3nt: TGCAGCGTTGAAGGCGAACCCAGGGGGCGGGGGAACACCGGGGAGCTGTTTTTT

j_gene: TRBJ2-1
d_gene: TRBD2
abundance: .
v_gene: TRBV7-3
CDR3aa: CASSWGAGGHNEQFF
CDR3nt: TGTGCCAGCAGCTGGGGCGCGGGAGGGCACAATGAGCAGTTCTTC

j_gene: TRBJ1-2
d_gene: TRBD1
abundance: .
v_gene: TRBV7-9
CDR3aa: CASSSAGTGAPGGYTF
CDR3nt: TGTGCCAGCAGCTCCGCCGGGACAGGGGCCCCGGGTGGCTACACCTTC

j_gene: TRBJ2-3
d_gene: TRBD2
abundance: .
v_gene: TRBV18
CDR3aa: CASSPSIWPSGSSLASSTDTQYF
CDR3nt: TGTGCCAGCTCACCCTCCATTTGGCCTAGCGGGAGTTCTTTGGCCTCTAGCACAGATACGCAGTATTTT

j_gene: TRBJ2-7
d_gene: .
abundance: few
v_gene: TRBV4-3
CDR3aa: CASSVGRSYEQYF
CDR3nt: TGCGCCAGCAGCGTAGGGAGGTCCTACGAGCAGTACTTC

j_gene: TRBJ1-5
d_gene: .
abundance: .
v_gene: TRBV6-5
CDR3aa: CASRVSGNQPQHF
CDR3nt: TGTGCCAGCCGGGTCTCGGGCAATCAGCCCCAGCATTTT

j_gene: TRBJ2-1
d_gene: .
abundance: .
v_gene: TRBV7-2
CDR3aa: CASSLLAIDEQFF
CDR3nt: TGTGCCAGCAGCTTATTGGCCATTGATGAGCAGTTCTTC

j_gene: TRBJ1-2
d_gene: TRBD1
abundance: .
v_gene: TRBV5-6
CDR3aa: CASSFWVMTGRRAYGYTF
CDR3nt: TGTGCCAGCAGCTTCTGGGTCATGACAGGGCGGCGGGCCTATGGCTACACCTTC

j_gene: TRBJ2-1
d_gene: .
abundance: few
v_gene: TRBV30
CDR3aa: CAWRYSSYNEQFF
CDR3nt: TGTGCCTGGAGATACAGTTCCTACAATGAGCAGTTCTTC

j_gene: TRBJ2-6
d_gene: .
abundance: .
v_gene: TRBV19
CDR3aa: CASSTDSSSGANVLTF
CDR3nt: TGTGCCAGTAGTACCGACAGCAGCTCTGGGGCCAACGTCCTGACTTTC

j_gene: TRBJ2-3
d_gene: TRBD1
abundance: .
v_gene: TRBV15
CDR3aa: CATSRETGGPDTQYF
CDR3nt: TGTGCCACCAGCAGAGAGACAGGGGGGCCAGATACGCAGTATTTT

j_gene: TRBJ2-1
d_gene: .
abundance: .
v_gene: TRBV6-5
CDR3aa: CASSYARVNEQFF
CDR3nt: TGTGCCAGCAGTTACGCGCGTGTCAATGAGCAGTTCTTC

j_gene: TRBJ2-1
d_gene: .
abundance: .
v_gene: TRBV6-6
CDR3aa: CASSYDLWNEQFF
CDR3nt: TGTGCCAGCAGTTACGACCTTTGGAATGAGCAGTTCTTC

j_gene: TRBJ2-7
d_gene: .
abundance: .
v_gene: TRBV7-2
CDR3aa: CASSLAGSRTYEQYF
CDR3nt: TGTGCCAGCAGCTTAGCAGGGAGCCGAACCTACGAGCAGTACTTC

j_gene: TRBJ1-1
d_gene: .
abundance: .
v_gene: TRBV5-4
CDR3aa: CASSLWADTEAFF
CDR3nt: TGTGCCAGCAGCTTGTGGGCAGACACTGAAGCTTTCTTT

j_gene: TRBJ1-4
d_gene: .
abundance: .
v_gene: TRBV7-2
CDR3aa: CASSPPGVGEKLFF
CDR3nt: TGTGCCAGCAGCCCGCCGGGGGTGGGTGAAAAACTGTTTTTT

j_gene: TRBJ2-1
d_gene: TRBD2
abundance: .
v_gene: TRBV5-5
CDR3aa: CASSLVGGRAPVQFF
CDR3nt: TGTGCCAGCAGCTTGGTAGGCGGGAGGGCCCCGGTGCAGTTCTTC

j_gene: TRBJ2-4
d_gene: .
abundance: .
v_gene: TRBV7-9
CDR3aa: CASSPDTAIKNIQYF
CDR3nt: TGTGCCAGCAGCCCCGACACGGCAATCAAAAACATTCAGTACTTC

j_gene: TRBJ2-2
d_gene: .
abundance: .
v_gene: TRBV18
CDR3aa: CASSLDRSGATNTGELFF
CDR3nt: TGTGCCAGCTCCCTAGACAGGTCGGGGGCCACGAACACCGGGGAGCTGTTTTTT

j_gene: TRBJ1-5
d_gene: .
abundance: .
v_gene: TRBV10-3
CDR3aa: CAISEFGLSNQPQHF
CDR3nt: TGTGCCATCAGTGAGTTTGGCCTTAGCAATCAGCCCCAGCATTTT

j_gene: TRBJ2-3
d_gene: .
abundance: .
v_gene: TRBV6-5
CDR3aa: CASSYLRTPSTDTQYF
CDR3nt: TGTGCCAGCAGTTACCTACGGACGCCCAGCACAGATACGCAGTATTTT

j_gene: TRBJ1-2
d_gene: TRBD1
abundance: .
v_gene: TRBV6-6
CDR3aa: CASTQSGAGGWYGYTF
CDR3nt: TGTGCCAGCACCCAATCCGGGGCAGGGGGCTGGTATGGCTACACCTTC